The TCR beta chain described here comes from a study of long-term antiretroviral therapy in people with HIV. Overall study context: The 2015 immediate-ART recommendation came about a decade after the earliest samples.

The run of the v3.0 immunoSEQ assay was at survey level. Using immunoSEQ multiplex PCR, the repertoire was profiled, and TCRdb retains in-frame clones only, with some absent. The sample holds approximately 45,000 clones, around nine tenths seen once. From germline, CDR1 is MGHRA and CDR2 YSYEKL. CDR3 length: 15 residues. The V end was cut by 4 bases, the J end by 0 bases, with 11 bases between. The clonotype originates from a woman in her 50s with HIV. V is TRBV4-1 and J is TRBJ2-3; D is perhaps TRBD1 (6 bases). Sequenced here: unsorted PBMCs, sampled 0.1 years before starting antiretroviral therapy. CDR3 sequence: CASSRDTASTDTQYF. Written as DNA, the CDR3 is TGCGCCAGCAGCCGGGACACCGCTAGCACAGATACGCAGTATTTT.